These T cell receptor beta chains were read from a single sample in a study of breast tumors, draining lymph nodes, adjacent tissues. MiXCR, applied by TCRdb to the multiplex PCR reads, yields one record per CDR3 protein. This sample has around 13,000 distinct CDR3 sequences, with roughly two thirds found just once. The sample consisted of tumor-adjacent breast tissue. Receptors were obtained from a female donor with breast cancer. Some clones in this sample may be carry-over from other donors' samples. Each CDR3 is given with its conserved first and last residue. D genes are given only for firm matches. The size field is filled for only some rows; it gives once, few, many or a size class.

j_call: TRBJ1-2; clone_size: .; d_call: TRBD1; v_call: TRBV28; cdr3_nt: TGTGCCAGCAGTTTAGGGACAGGGAAACACGGCTACACCTTC; cdr3_aa: CASSLGTGKHGYTF
j_call: TRBJ2-7; clone_size: once; d_call: TRBD2; v_call: TRBV6-2/TRBV6-3; cdr3_nt: TGTGCCAGCACTAACGGGGGGGCCTACGAGCAGTACTTC; cdr3_aa: CASTNGGAYEQYF
j_call: TRBJ2-5; clone_size: .; d_call: .; v_call: TRBV10-3; cdr3_nt: TGTGCCATAGGTCGGGAGCCCCAAGAGACCCAGTACTTC; cdr3_aa: CAIGREPQETQYF
j_call: TRBJ2-1; clone_size: .; d_call: TRBD2; v_call: TRBV20-1; cdr3_nt: TGCAGTGCTAGAGATCGACTAGCGGGAACCAATGAGCAGTTCTTC; cdr3_aa: CSARDRLAGTNEQFF
j_call: TRBJ2-7; clone_size: .; d_call: .; v_call: TRBV7-2; cdr3_nt: TGTGCCAGCAGCCCGAGGGGAGTGGGGATCTACGAGCAGTACTTC; cdr3_aa: CASSPRGVGIYEQYF
j_call: TRBJ2-3; clone_size: .; d_call: .; v_call: TRBV4-2; cdr3_nt: TGTGTTAGCAGCCAACATACTTCCGTGATGGTCACAGATACGCAGTATTTT; cdr3_aa: CVSSQHTSVMVTDTQYF
j_call: TRBJ2-5; clone_size: .; d_call: .; v_call: TRBV7-9; cdr3_nt: TGTGCCAGCAGCTTAACGATAACGGAACAAGAGACCCAGTACTTC; cdr3_aa: CASSLTITEQETQYF
j_call: TRBJ2-3; clone_size: .; d_call: TRBD2; v_call: TRBV7-7; cdr3_nt: TGTGCCAGCAGCGAGAGGGCGGGAGTGGCAGATACGCAGTATTTT; cdr3_aa: CASSERAGVADTQYF
j_call: TRBJ2-7; clone_size: .; d_call: TRBD1; v_call: TRBV7-8; cdr3_nt: TGTGCCAGCAGCTCTAATTGGGACAGGAGCTCCTACGAGCAGTACTTC; cdr3_aa: CASSSNWDRSSYEQYF
j_call: TRBJ2-1; clone_size: .; d_call: .; v_call: TRBV9; cdr3_nt: TGTGCCAGCAGCGCCCGTGTCGGAGGTTCCAATGAGCAGTTCTTC; cdr3_aa: CASSARVGGSNEQFF
j_call: TRBJ2-1; clone_size: .; d_call: .; v_call: TRBV6-5; cdr3_nt: TGTGCCAGCAGTTACGCCGGGAATCCTCACAATGAGCAGTTCTTC; cdr3_aa: CASSYAGNPHNEQFF
j_call: TRBJ2-1; clone_size: .; d_call: .; v_call: TRBV4-2; cdr3_nt: TGTGCCAGCAGCCAAGAAATACGGGGCGGTGAGCAGTTCTTC; cdr3_aa: CASSQEIRGGEQFF